The entry below gives a single T cell receptor beta chain sequence along with its context. These data come from a study of cytomegalovirus exposure and HLA in healthy donors. Germline CDR1 reads SGHRS; CDR2 reads YFSETQ. The CDR3 loop spans 11 amino acids. V dropped 5 bases and J dropped 4 bases, with 7 bases sitting between them. Primers: 60 Vbeta forward and 13 Jbeta reverse. Method: immunoSEQ multiplex PCR; TCRdb's copy keeps in-frame clones and lacks some. Of about 110,000 clones detected, 82% appear once; the ten largest clones hold approximately 23%. The receptor was derived from a man aged 25-45 years in good health and CMV-seropositive. Sequencing used PBMCs. This sequence joins TRBV5-1 and TRBJ2-7; D is possibly TRBD1 (5 bases). The CDR3 nucleotides read TGCGCCAGCAGGCAGGGTTACGAGCAGTACTTC. It codes for CASRQGYEQYF.